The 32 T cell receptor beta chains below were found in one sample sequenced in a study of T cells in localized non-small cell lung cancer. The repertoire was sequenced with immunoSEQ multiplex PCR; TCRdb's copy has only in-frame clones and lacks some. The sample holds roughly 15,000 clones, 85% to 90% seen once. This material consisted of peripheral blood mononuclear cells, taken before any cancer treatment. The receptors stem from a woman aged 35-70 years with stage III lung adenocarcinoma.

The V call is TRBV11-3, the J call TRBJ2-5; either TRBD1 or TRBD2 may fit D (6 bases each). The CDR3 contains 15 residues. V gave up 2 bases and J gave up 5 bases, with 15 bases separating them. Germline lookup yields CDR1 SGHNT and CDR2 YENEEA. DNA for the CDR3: TGTGCCAGCAGCTTACTGGGCACAGGGAGGGAGACCCAGTACTTC. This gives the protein CASSLLGTGRETQYF.

CDR3 nucleotide sequence: TGTGCCAGCAGCTCCCTTGGGGGTGCTACGCAGTATTTT. Residues: CASSSLGGATQYF. This chain connects TRBV7-3 to TRBJ2-3; TRBD1 or TRBD2 may be the D gene (5 bases each). The germline gives CDR1 SGHTA, CDR2 FQGTGA. Trimming left V 4 bases short and J 8 bases short, with 13 bases between. The CDR3 sequence is 13 residues long. The entire variable domain, with the rest obtained from reference TRBV7-3 and TRBJ2-3, is as follows: GAGVSQTPSNKVTEKGKYVELRCDPISGHTALYWYRQSLGQGPEFLIYFQGTGAADDSGLPNDRFFAVRPEGSVSTLKIQRTERGDSAVYLCASSSLGGATQYFGPGTRLTVL.

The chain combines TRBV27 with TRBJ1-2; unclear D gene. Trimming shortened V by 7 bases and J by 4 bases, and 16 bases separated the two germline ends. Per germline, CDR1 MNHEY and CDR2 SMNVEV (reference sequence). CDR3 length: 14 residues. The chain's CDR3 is CASKPNELFYGYTF. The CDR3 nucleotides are TGTGCCAGCAAGCCGAATGAGCTATTCTATGGCTACACCTTC.

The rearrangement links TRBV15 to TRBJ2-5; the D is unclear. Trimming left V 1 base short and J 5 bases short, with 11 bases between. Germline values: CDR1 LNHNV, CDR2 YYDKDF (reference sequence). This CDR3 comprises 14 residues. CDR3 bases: TGTGCCACCAGCAGAGGGGTTGTGAGGGAGACCCAGTACTTC. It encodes CATSRGVVRETQYF.

The CDR3 DNA sequence: TGCGCCAGCGCCGACGGGAAAACAGGGTCCACCGGGGAGCTGTTTTTT. Amino acids: CASADGKTGSTGELFF. V is TRBV5-1 and J is TRBJ2-2, with D possibly TRBD1 on 6 matching bases. Germline CDR1 is SGHRS and CDR2 is YFSETQ. Trimming left V 7 bases short and J 4 bases short, with 20 bases between. The CDR3 is made up of 16 amino acids.

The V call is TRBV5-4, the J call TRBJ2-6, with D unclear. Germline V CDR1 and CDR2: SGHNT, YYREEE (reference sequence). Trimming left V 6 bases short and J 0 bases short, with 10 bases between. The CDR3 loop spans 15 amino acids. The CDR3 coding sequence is TGTGCCAGCACTTACCCCACCTCTGGGGCCAACGTCCTGACTTTC. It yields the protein CASTYPTSGANVLTF.

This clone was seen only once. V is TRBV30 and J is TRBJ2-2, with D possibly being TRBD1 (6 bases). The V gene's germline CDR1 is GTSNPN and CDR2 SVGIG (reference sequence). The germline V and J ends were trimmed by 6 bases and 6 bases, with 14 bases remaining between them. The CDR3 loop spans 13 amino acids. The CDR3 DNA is TGTGCCTGTAATGAGAACAGGGCCGGGGAGCTGTTTTTT. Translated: CACNENRAGELFF.

This chain's CDR3 is CASSLASTGTYEQYF. The DNA for the CDR3 is TGCGCCAGCAGCTTGGCCTCTACAGGTACCTACGAGCAGTACTTC. The chain is built from TRBV5-1 and TRBJ2-7; D is possibly TRBD1 (5 bases). Trimming pared 0 bases from V and 2 bases from J, leaving 12 bases between. The germline CDR1 and CDR2 sequences are SGHRS and YFSETQ. The CDR3 runs to 15 residues.

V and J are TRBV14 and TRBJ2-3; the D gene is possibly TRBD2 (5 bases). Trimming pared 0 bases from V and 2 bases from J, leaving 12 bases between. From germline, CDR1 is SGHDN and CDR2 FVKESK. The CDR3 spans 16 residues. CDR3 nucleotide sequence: TGTGCCAGCAGCCAAGACCGGGGATCCCTCACAGATACGCAGTATTTT. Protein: CASSQDRGSLTDTQYF.

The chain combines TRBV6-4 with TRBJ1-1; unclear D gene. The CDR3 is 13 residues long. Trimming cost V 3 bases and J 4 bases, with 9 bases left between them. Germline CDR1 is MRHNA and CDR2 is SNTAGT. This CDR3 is CASSEGGGTEAFF. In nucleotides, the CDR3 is TGTGCCAGCAGTGAAGGAGGCGGCACTGAAGCTTTCTTT.

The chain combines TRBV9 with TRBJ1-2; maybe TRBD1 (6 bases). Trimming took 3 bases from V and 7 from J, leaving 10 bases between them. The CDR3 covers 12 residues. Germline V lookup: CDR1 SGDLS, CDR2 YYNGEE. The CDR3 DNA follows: TGTGCCAGCAGCGCGAACAGGGCTGGCTACACCTTC. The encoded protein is CASSANRAGYTF.

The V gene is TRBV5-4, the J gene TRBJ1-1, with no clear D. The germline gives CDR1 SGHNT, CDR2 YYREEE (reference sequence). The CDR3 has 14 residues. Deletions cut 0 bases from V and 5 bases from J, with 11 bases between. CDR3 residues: CASSLGGPGTEAFF. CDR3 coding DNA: TGTGCCAGCAGCTTGGGGGGTCCAGGAACTGAAGCTTTCTTT.

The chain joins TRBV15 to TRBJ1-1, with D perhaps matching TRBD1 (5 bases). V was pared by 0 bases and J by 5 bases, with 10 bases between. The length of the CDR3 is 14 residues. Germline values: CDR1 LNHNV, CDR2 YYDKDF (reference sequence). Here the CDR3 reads CATSRDRGGTEAFF. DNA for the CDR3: TGTGCCACCAGCAGAGATCGGGGGGGAACTGAAGCTTTCTTT. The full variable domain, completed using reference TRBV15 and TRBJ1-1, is DAMVIQNPRYQVTQFGKPVTLSCSQTLNHNVMYWYQQKSSQAPKLLFHYYDKDFNNEADTPDNFQSRRPNTSFCFLDIRSPGLGDTAMYLCATSRDRGGTEAFFGQGTRLTVV.

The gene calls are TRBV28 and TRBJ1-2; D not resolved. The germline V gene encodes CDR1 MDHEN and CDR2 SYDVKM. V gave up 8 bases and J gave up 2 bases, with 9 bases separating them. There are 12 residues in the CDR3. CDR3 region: CASSTANYGYTF. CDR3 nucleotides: TGTGCCAGCTCAACAGCCAACTATGGCTACACCTTC.

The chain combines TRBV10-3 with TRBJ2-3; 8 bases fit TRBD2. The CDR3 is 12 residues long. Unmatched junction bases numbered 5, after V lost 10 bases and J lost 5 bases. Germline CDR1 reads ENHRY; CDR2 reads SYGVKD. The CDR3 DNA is TGTGCCACGGGAGGGAGTGAAGATACGCAGTATTTT. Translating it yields CATGGSEDTQYF.

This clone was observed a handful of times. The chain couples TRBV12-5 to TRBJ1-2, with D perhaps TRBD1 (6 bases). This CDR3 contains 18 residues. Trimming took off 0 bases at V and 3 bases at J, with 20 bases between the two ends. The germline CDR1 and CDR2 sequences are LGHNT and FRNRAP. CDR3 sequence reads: CASGLVELPRGADYGYTF. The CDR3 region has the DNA TGTGCTAGTGGTTTGGTAGAACTCCCTCGGGGGGCTGACTATGGCTACACCTTC.

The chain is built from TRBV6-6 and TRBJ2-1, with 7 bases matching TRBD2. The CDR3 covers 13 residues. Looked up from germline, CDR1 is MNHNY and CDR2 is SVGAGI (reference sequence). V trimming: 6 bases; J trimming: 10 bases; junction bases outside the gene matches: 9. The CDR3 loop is CASRPGLPLEQFF. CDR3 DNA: TGTGCCAGCAGGCCGGGACTACCATTAGAGCAGTTCTTC.

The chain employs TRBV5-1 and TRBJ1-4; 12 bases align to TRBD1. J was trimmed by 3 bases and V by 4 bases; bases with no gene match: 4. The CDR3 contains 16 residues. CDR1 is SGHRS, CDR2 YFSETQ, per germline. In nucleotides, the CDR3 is TGCGCCAGCAGCCGGGGACAGGGGGCGGCTAATGAAAAACTGTTTTTT. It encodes CASSRGQGAANEKLFF.

The CDR3: CASSSYRDPTGELFF. The DNA of the CDR3 is TGTGCCAGCAGTAGCTACAGGGACCCAACCGGGGAGCTGTTTTTT. The chain recombines TRBV27 with TRBJ2-2, with D maybe TRBD1 (6 bases). The CDR3 is made up of 15 amino acids. The germline CDR1 and CDR2 sequences are MNHEY and SMNVEV (reference sequence). The V end lost 5 bases, the J end lost 5 bases, and 15 bases lay between the germline ends.

Here the CDR3 reads CASSSQLAHNSPLHF. In DNA, the CDR3 is TGTGCCAGCAGCTCCCAATTGGCTCATAATTCACCCCTCCACTTT. The V call is TRBV7-2, the J call TRBJ1-6, with D hard to call. With 4 bases removed from V and 5 bases from J, the gap between germline ends came to 12 bases. This CDR3 has 15 residues. CDR1 is SGHTA and CDR2 is FQGNSA in the germline V gene.

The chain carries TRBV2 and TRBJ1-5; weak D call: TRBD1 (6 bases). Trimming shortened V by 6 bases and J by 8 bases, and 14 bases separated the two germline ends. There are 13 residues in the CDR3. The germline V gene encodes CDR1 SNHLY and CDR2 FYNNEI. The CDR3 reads CASRNREGKPQHF. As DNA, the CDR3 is TGTGCCAGCAGGAACAGGGAGGGTAAGCCCCAGCATTTT.

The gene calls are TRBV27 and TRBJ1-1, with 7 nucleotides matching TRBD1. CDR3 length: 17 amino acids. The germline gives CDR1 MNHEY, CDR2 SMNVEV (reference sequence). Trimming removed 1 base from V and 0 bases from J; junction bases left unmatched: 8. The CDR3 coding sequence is TGTGCCAGCAGTTTATACGCCAGGGGGGACTTGAACACTGAAGCTTTCTTT. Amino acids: CASSLYARGDLNTEAFF.

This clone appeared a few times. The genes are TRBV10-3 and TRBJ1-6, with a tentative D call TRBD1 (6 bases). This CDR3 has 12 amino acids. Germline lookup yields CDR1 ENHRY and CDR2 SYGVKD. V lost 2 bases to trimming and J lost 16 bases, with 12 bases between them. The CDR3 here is CAISEQGQELHF. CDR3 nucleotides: TGTGCCATCAGTGAGCAGGGGCAGGAGCTCCACTTT.

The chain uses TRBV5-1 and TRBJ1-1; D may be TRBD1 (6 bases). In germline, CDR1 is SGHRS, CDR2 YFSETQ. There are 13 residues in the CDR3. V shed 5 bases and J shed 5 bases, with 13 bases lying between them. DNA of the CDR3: TGCGCCAGCAGGGTGGACAGTGCGACTGAAGCTTTCTTT. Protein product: CASRVDSATEAFF.

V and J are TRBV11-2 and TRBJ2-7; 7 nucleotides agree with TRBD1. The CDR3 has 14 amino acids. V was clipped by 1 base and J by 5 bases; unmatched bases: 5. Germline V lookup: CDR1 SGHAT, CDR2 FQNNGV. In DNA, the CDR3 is TGTGCCAGCAGCTTAGGGCAGGGGGTACACGAGCAGTACTTC. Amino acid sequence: CASSLGQGVHEQYF.

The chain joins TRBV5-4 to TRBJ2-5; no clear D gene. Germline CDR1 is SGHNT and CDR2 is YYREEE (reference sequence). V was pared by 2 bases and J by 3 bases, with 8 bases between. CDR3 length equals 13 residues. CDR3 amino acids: CASSLGWKETQYF. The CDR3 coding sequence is TGTGCCAGCAGCTTAGGCTGGAAAGAGACCCAGTACTTC.

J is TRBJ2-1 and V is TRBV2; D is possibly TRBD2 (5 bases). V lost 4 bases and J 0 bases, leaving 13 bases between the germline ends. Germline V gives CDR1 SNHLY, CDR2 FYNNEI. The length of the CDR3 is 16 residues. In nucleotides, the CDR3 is TGTGCCAGCAGTGTGGGAGCTCCACGCTCCTACAATGAGCAGTTCTTC. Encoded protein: CASSVGAPRSYNEQFF.

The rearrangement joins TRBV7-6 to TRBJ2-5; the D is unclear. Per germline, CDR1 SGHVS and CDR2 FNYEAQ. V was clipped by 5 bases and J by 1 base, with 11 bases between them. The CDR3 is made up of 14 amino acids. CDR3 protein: CASSLDPFQETQYF. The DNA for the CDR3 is TGTGCCAGCAGCCTCGACCCATTCCAAGAGACCCAGTACTTC.

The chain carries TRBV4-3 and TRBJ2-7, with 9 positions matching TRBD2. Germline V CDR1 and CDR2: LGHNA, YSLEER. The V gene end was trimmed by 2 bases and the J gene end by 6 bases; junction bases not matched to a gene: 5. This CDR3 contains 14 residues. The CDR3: CASSQRGLASEQYF. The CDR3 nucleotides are TGCGCCAGCAGCCAAAGGGGACTAGCAAGCGAGCAGTACTTC.

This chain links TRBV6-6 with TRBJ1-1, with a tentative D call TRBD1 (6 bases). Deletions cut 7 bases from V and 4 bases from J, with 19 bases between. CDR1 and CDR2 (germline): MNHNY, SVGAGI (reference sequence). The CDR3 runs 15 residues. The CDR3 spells CASTQDGGSGTEAFF. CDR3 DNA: TGTGCCAGCACTCAGGACGGGGGCTCGGGCACTGAAGCTTTCTTT.

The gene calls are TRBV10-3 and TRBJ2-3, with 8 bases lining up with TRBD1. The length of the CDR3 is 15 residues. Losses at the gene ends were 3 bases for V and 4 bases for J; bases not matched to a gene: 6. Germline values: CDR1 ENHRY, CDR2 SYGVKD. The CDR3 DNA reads TGTGCCATCAGTGAACCAGGGGGCGCGGCAGATACGCAGTATTTT. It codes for CAISEPGGAADTQYF.

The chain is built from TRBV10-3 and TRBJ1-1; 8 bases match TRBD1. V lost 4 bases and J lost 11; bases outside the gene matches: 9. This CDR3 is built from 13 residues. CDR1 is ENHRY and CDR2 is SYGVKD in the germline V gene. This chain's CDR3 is CAISGAPRGRAFF. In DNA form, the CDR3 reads TGTGCCATCAGTGGAGCCCCCAGGGGGCGGGCTTTCTTT.